A selection of T cell receptor beta chains follows, all from one sample in a study of blood T cell repertoires in COVID-19. Generated by immunoSEQ multiplex PCR, the TCRdb table keeps only in-frame clones and is missing some. The sample has around 370,000 clones, 80% to 90% seen once. Sequencing was carried out using peripheral blood. The receptors come from a woman aged 50 to 60 with COVID-19, enrolled during active disease. CDR3s include the opening cysteine and the closing phenylalanine or tryptophan. D genes are given only for firm matches. Clone sizes are given selectively: once, few, many, or a class where the clone is expanded.

CDR3nt: TGTGCCAGCAGTTCCGCCCACCGACTATCCTACAATGAGCAGTTCTTC
CDR3aa: CASSSAHRLSYNEQFF
d_gene: NA
j_gene: TRBJ2-1
v_gene: TRBV6-5
abundance: NA

CDR3nt: TGTGCCGACCGACTGGCGTCGAACACTGAAGCTTTCTTT
CDR3aa: CADRLASNTEAFF
d_gene: NA
j_gene: TRBJ1-1
v_gene: TRBV2
abundance: NA

CDR3nt: TGTGCCAGCAGCCGGACTAGCGGGACTTACTACGAGCAGTACTTC
CDR3aa: CASSRTSGTYYEQYF
d_gene: TRBD2
j_gene: TRBJ2-7
v_gene: TRBV7-9
abundance: NA

CDR3nt: TGTGCCACCAGTGATCCTAGCGGGAGGGCTGTGGATGAGCAGTTCTTC
CDR3aa: CATSDPSGRAVDEQFF
d_gene: TRBD2
j_gene: TRBJ2-1
v_gene: TRBV24-1
abundance: NA

CDR3nt: TGTGCCAGCAGCCCGGATGGTAGCGCTTCAGATACGCAGTATTTT
CDR3aa: CASSPDGSASDTQYF
d_gene: NA
j_gene: TRBJ2-3
v_gene: TRBV7-9
abundance: few

CDR3nt: TGTGCCAGCCGCCGGGCGGGGGGGACTGAAGCTTTCTTT
CDR3aa: CASRRAGGTEAFF
d_gene: NA
j_gene: TRBJ1-1
v_gene: TRBV25-1
abundance: NA

CDR3nt: TGTGCCAGCAGTGACCCCCCAACTCCGGGTCGCCCTGGGTACTTC
CDR3aa: CASSDPPTPGRPGYF
d_gene: NA
j_gene: TRBJ2-7
v_gene: TRBV6-1
abundance: NA

CDR3nt: TGTGCCAGCAGTTTCCTCAAGGGACAAGTAAACTATGGCTACACCTTC
CDR3aa: CASSFLKGQVNYGYTF
d_gene: NA
j_gene: TRBJ1-2
v_gene: TRBV27
abundance: once

CDR3nt: TGTGCCAGTAGCCACCGACTCAGGGGTAACACTGAAGCTTTCTTT
CDR3aa: CASSHRLRGNTEAFF
d_gene: NA
j_gene: TRBJ1-1
v_gene: TRBV19
abundance: NA

CDR3nt: TGTGCCAGCAGCTTGGGAGACCCCGTAGATACGCAGTATTTT
CDR3aa: CASSLGDPVDTQYF
d_gene: NA
j_gene: TRBJ2-3
v_gene: TRBV7-9
abundance: NA

CDR3nt: TGTGCCAGCAGCCAACTTTTAATGGCCGGGGAGCTGTTTTTT
CDR3aa: CASSQLLMAGELFF
d_gene: NA
j_gene: TRBJ2-2
v_gene: TRBV6-5
abundance: NA

CDR3nt: TGTGCCAGCAGTCCCGACAACTACAATGAGCAGTTCTTC
CDR3aa: CASSPDNYNEQFF
d_gene: NA
j_gene: TRBJ2-1
v_gene: TRBV27
abundance: NA

CDR3nt: TGTGCCAGCTCACCACCATCAGGGTACCAAGAGACCCAGTACTTC
CDR3aa: CASSPPSGYQETQYF
d_gene: NA
j_gene: TRBJ2-5
v_gene: TRBV18
abundance: NA

CDR3nt: TGCGCCAGCAGTGAGTCGGGCCTCCGTGGAGATACGCAGTATTTT
CDR3aa: CASSESGLRGDTQYF
d_gene: NA
j_gene: TRBJ2-3
v_gene: TRBV10-2
abundance: NA

CDR3nt: TGTGCCATGAGGGACAGGGAGGACTATGGCTACACCTTC
CDR3aa: CAMRDREDYGYTF
d_gene: TRBD1
j_gene: TRBJ1-2
v_gene: TRBV10-3
abundance: NA

CDR3nt: TGTGCCAGCAGCGTAGGACTAGCGGGACCCACCGGGGAGCTGTTTTTT
CDR3aa: CASSVGLAGPTGELFF
d_gene: TRBD2
j_gene: TRBJ2-2
v_gene: TRBV9
abundance: once

CDR3nt: TGTGCCAGTAGTATTGGGGCGGGAGCTCGGACAGATACGCAGTATTTT
CDR3aa: CASSIGAGARTDTQYF
d_gene: TRBD2
j_gene: TRBJ2-3
v_gene: TRBV19
abundance: NA

CDR3nt: TGTGCCAGCACCCAAGGCGGGAAGACCTACAATGAGCAGTTCTTC
CDR3aa: CASTQGGKTYNEQFF
d_gene: NA
j_gene: TRBJ2-1
v_gene: TRBV6-5
abundance: NA

CDR3nt: TGTGCCAGCAGCTTTATCGGGGTCCGCAACTATGGCTACACCTTC
CDR3aa: CASSFIGVRNYGYTF
d_gene: NA
j_gene: TRBJ1-2
v_gene: TRBV5-8
abundance: NA

CDR3nt: TGCGCCAGCAGCCAACCTGCCCCGACTAGCGGAACCTCTGGGGCCAACGTCCTGACTTTC
CDR3aa: CASSQPAPTSGTSGANVLTF
d_gene: TRBD2
j_gene: TRBJ2-6
v_gene: TRBV4-1
abundance: NA

CDR3nt: TGTGCCAGCAGTTACAGCGGGTCCCAAGAGACCCAGTACTTC
CDR3aa: CASSYSGSQETQYF
d_gene: NA
j_gene: TRBJ2-5
v_gene: TRBV6-5
abundance: NA

CDR3nt: TGTGCCAGCAGCCAAGGTCCGGGAGTCCGCGACGAGCAGTACTTC
CDR3aa: CASSQGPGVRDEQYF
d_gene: NA
j_gene: TRBJ2-7
v_gene: TRBV3-1/TRBV3-2
abundance: once

CDR3nt: TGTGCCAGCAGCCCGTACCAAGACAGGGGACTTGGCTACACCTTC
CDR3aa: CASSPYQDRGLGYTF
d_gene: TRBD1
j_gene: TRBJ1-2
v_gene: TRBV5-4
abundance: NA

CDR3nt: TGTGCCAGCAGTGACCAGTGGACAGGGGCGGAAAAACTGTTTTTT
CDR3aa: CASSDQWTGAEKLFF
d_gene: TRBD1
j_gene: TRBJ1-4
v_gene: TRBV6-1
abundance: NA

CDR3nt: TGTGCCAGCAGTTCCCCGGGACAGGGCTATAATTCACCCCTCCACTTT
CDR3aa: CASSSPGQGYNSPLHF
d_gene: TRBD1
j_gene: TRBJ1-6
v_gene: TRBV6-5
abundance: NA

CDR3nt: TGCGCCAGCAGCTTGGGCCCTTCGACAGAGAACACCGGGGAGCTGTTTTTT
CDR3aa: CASSLGPSTENTGELFF
d_gene: NA
j_gene: TRBJ2-2
v_gene: TRBV5-1
abundance: NA

CDR3nt: TGTGCCAGCAGCCAATTGAAGTCCCGGGAGCAGTACTTC
CDR3aa: CASSQLKSREQYF
d_gene: NA
j_gene: TRBJ2-7
v_gene: TRBV3-1/TRBV3-2
abundance: NA

CDR3nt: TGTGCCAGCAGTTCCCTTCGCTCCTACGAGCAGTACTTC
CDR3aa: CASSSLRSYEQYF
d_gene: NA
j_gene: TRBJ2-7
v_gene: TRBV27
abundance: NA

CDR3nt: TGTGCCAGTAGTTACCAGGGACTTTTCTTCTCTGGAAACACCATATATTTT
CDR3aa: CASSYQGLFFSGNTIYF
d_gene: NA
j_gene: TRBJ1-3
v_gene: TRBV19
abundance: NA

CDR3nt: TGTGCCAGCAGCGTCAACAGGGGCAGGGACTATGGCTACACCTTC
CDR3aa: CASSVNRGRDYGYTF
d_gene: TRBD1
j_gene: TRBJ1-2
v_gene: TRBV7-2
abundance: NA

CDR3nt: TGCGCCAGCAGCTTGGAGGCAGGGGGAACGAATTCACCCCTCCACTTT
CDR3aa: CASSLEAGGTNSPLHF
d_gene: TRBD1
j_gene: TRBJ1-6
v_gene: TRBV5-1
abundance: NA

CDR3nt: TGTGCCAGCAGTGCTCGTGGGGGGAGGAACACTGAAGCTTTCTTT
CDR3aa: CASSARGGRNTEAFF
d_gene: NA
j_gene: TRBJ1-1
v_gene: TRBV6-1
abundance: NA